The sequence of this T cell receptor (beta chain) was determined in a study of technical replicates of blood from a handful of donors (dated by TCRdb to about 2017). The junction carries 7 bases between V and J, which are trimmed by 1 base and 6 bases respectively. The CDR3 has 13 amino acids, counting the end cysteine and phenylalanine. CDR3 DNA is the only sequence kept; it has 39 bases, read in frame from the first base. CDR1 and CDR2, per the germline V gene, are SGHTA and FQGNSA. Libraries were made using the immunoSEQ multiplex PCR assay. TCRdb's version of the immuneACCESS table is confined to in-frame rearrangements and falls short of the full clone set. An unresolved V gene accounts for under half of the shortfall where checked; the remainder is of unknown origin. For this sample the table gives under 95,000 clones, of which roughly 90% were detected only once. The biggest ten clones account for under 0.55% of the sample.

To note about this clone: The antigen it binds to is not known. There are no base qualities to consult, and no much larger clone falls within one base.

Sequenced sample: T cells isolated from PBMCs. The chain uses TRBV7-2 and TRBJ2-1; 6 matching bases give a weak D call of TRBD1. The TCR comes from a human donor in good health. The nucleotide sequence reads TGTGCCAGCAGCTTAGAAGGGGGCAATGAGCAGTTCTTC. This yields the protein CASSLEGGNEQFF. Reference TRBV7-2 and TRBJ2-1 proteins supply the regions before and after the CDR3; the full variable domain is: GAGVSQSPSNKVTEKGKDVELRCDPISGHTALYWYRQSLGQGLEFLIYFQGNSAPDKSGLPSDRFSAERTGGSVSTLTIQRTQQEDSAVYLCASSLEGGNEQFFGPGTRLTVL.